Below are 13 T cell receptor beta chains sequenced from a single sample in a study of beta chain features in type 1 diabetes. Expressed TCRB transcripts were sequenced after all isolated RNA was converted to cDNA. The data were produced by immunoSEQ multiplex PCR, yet TCRdb's version contains in-frame clones alone and is incomplete. This sample has about 42,000 clones; 50% occur once, and the top ten carry about 0.24%. Specimen: stem cell memory CD4+ T cells from blood. These receptors were taken from a woman aged 25 to 39 in good health.

The rearrangement uses TRBV7-3 and TRBJ2-1; TRBD2 matches at 12 bases. This CDR3 region has 15 residues. Trimming took 5 bases from V and 7 from J; bases not matched to a gene: 6. Germline lookup yields CDR1 SGHTA and CDR2 FQGTGA. CDR3 DNA: TGTGCCAGCAGCCCCAGCCTAGCGGGAGGGAATGAGCAGTTCTTC. It is translated as CASSPSLAGGNEQFF.

This chain joins TRBV7-9 and TRBJ2-6; possible D gene TRBD2, 7 bases. The CDR3 spans 17 residues. The V end was cut by 8 bases, the J end by 3 bases, with 20 bases between. In germline, CDR1 is SEHNR, CDR2 FQNEAQ (reference sequence). The CDR3 region is CASPRAWGGSGANVLTF. The CDR3 bases are TGTGCCAGCCCCCGGGCCTGGGGGGGCAGTGGGGCCAACGTCCTGACTTTC.

This chain links TRBV11-2 with TRBJ2-7; a possible D gene is TRBD2 (5 bases). Germline-derived CDR1 and CDR2 are SGHAT and FQNNGV. The CDR3 runs to 13 residues. V lost 0 bases to trimming and J lost 3 bases, with 6 bases between them. In DNA form, the CDR3 reads TGTGCCAGCAGCTTAGAGGGAGACTACGAGCAGTACTTC. It specifies CASSLEGDYEQYF.

V gene TRBV4-2 combines with J gene TRBJ1-5, with 7 bases identical to TRBD1. Germline trimming cut 0 bases from V and 3 bases from J; bases unmatched to any gene: 5. CDR1 LGHNA and CDR2 YNFKEQ come from the germline V gene. This CDR3 has 16 amino acids. The CDR3 loop reads CASSQDEGANNQPQHF. The CDR3, as DNA: TGTGCCAGCAGCCAAGATGAGGGGGCTAACAATCAGCCCCAGCATTTT.

The chain has TRBV13 and TRBJ2-7, with 10 positions matching TRBD1. From germline, CDR1 is PRHDT and CDR2 FYEKMQ (reference sequence). CDR3 length: 14 amino acids. V was pared by 6 bases and J by 2 bases, with 4 bases of the junction left unmatched. The DNA of the CDR3 is TGTGCCAGCAGTACGGACAGGGGGACCTACGAGCAGTACTTC. It yields the protein CASSTDRGTYEQYF.

The CDR3 bases are TGTGCCAGCAGCTGGAGCGGGACTAACTACGAGCAGTACTTC. Translated, it gives CASSWSGTNYEQYF. The genes are TRBV5-6 and TRBJ2-7, with 7 nucleotides matching TRBD2. Germline CDR1 SGHDT, CDR2 YYEEEE. J gave up 3 bases and V 3 bases, and 6 bases lay outside the gene matches. This CDR3 is built from 14 residues. Full variable domain (missing parts from reference TRBV5-6 and TRBJ2-7): DAGVTQSPTHLIKTRGQQVTLRCSPKSGHDTVSWYQQALGQGPQFIFQYYEEEERQRGNFPDRFSGHQFPNYSSELNVNALLLGDSALYLCASSWSGTNYEQYFGPGTRLTVT.

This clone was seen only once. The V call is TRBV7-2, the J call TRBJ1-4; the match to TRBD1 covers 11 bases. CDR1 is SGHTA, CDR2 FQGNSA, per germline. Losses at the gene ends were 5 bases for V and 6 bases for J; bases not matched to a gene: 2. The CDR3 is 14 residues long. The CDR3 region has the DNA TGTGCCAGCAGCAAGGACAGGGGGCATGAAAAACTGTTTTTT. This encodes CASSKDRGHEKLFF.

There are a few counts of this clone. This chain joins TRBV2 and TRBJ1-1; 7 bases are shared with TRBD1. V shed 6 bases and J 3 bases; nucleotides not matched to a gene: 4. The CDR3 extends over 13 amino acids. Germline lookup yields CDR1 SNHLY and CDR2 FYNNEI. CDR3 in amino acids: CASSGQADTEAFF. The CDR3 DNA reads TGTGCCAGCAGCGGACAGGCTGACACTGAAGCTTTCTTT.

The chain links TRBV7-2 to TRBJ2-1, with D possibly matching TRBD2 (5 bases). Germline-derived CDR1 and CDR2 are SGHTA and FQGNSA. V lost 8 bases and J 1 base, leaving 12 bases between the germline ends. The CDR3 runs 14 residues. As DNA, the CDR3 is TGTGCCAGCGGGCAGGACTCTTCCTACAATGAGCAGTTCTTC. Its translation: CASGQDSSYNEQFF. Full variable domain (remainder filled in from reference TRBV7-2 and TRBJ2-1): GAGVSQSPSNKVTEKGKDVELRCDPISGHTALYWYRQSLGQGLEFLIYFQGNSAPDKSGLPSDRFSAERTGGSVSTLTIQRTQQEDSAVYLCASGQDSSYNEQFFGPGTRLTVL.

As concerns this clone: Different DNA sequences within this sample yield the same CDR3. The rearrangement joins TRBV18 to TRBJ1-5, with D tentatively TRBD1 (6 bases). The ends were cut back, 6 bases at V and 4 bases at J, with 10 bases in the middle. There are 13 residues in the CDR3. CDR1 and CDR2 from the germline V gene are KGHSH and LQKENI. CDR3 region: CASSPDRNQPQHF. The CDR3 coding sequence is TGTGCCAGCTCGCCGGACAGAAATCAGCCCCAGCATTTT.

The V call is TRBV27, the J call TRBJ2-1, with TRBD2 identical over 8 bases. The germline CDR1 and CDR2 sequences are MNHEY and SMNVEV (reference sequence). This CDR3 comprises 16 residues. With V trimmed by 0 bases and J by 7 bases, 8 bases remained unmatched. The CDR3 coding sequence is TGTGCCAGCAGTTTATCACCGGGGGGGGGTCGAAATGAGCAGTTCTTC. As protein: CASSLSPGGGRNEQFF.

CDR3 sequence: CASSFEGNTEAFF. CDR3 sequence (DNA): TGTGCCAGCAGCTTTGAGGGGAACACTGAAGCTTTCTTT. V is TRBV7-9 and J is TRBJ1-1; D not certain. Germline-derived CDR1 and CDR2 are SEHNR and FQNEAQ (reference sequence). The V end was cut by 3 bases, the J end by 1 base, with 6 bases between. The CDR3 runs to 13 residues.

This clone appeared a few times. This rearrangement joins TRBV5-1 to TRBJ2-5, with a tentative D call TRBD1 (6 bases). CDR3 size: 14 residues. V lost 0 bases and J 2 bases, leaving 8 bases between the germline ends. CDR1 and CDR2 (germline): SGHRS, YFSETQ. CDR3 loop: CASSLVGGQETQYF. CDR3 DNA sequence: TGCGCCAGCAGCTTGGTAGGGGGTCAAGAGACCCAGTACTTC.